This paragraph covers one TCR beta chain sequence. Reverse transcription of about 0.45 to 1 ug RNA was carried out with random hexamers. Via MiXCR, TCRdb re-called the immunoSEQ multiplex PCR reads, giving one row per CDR3 protein. Of about 83,000 distinct CDR3 sequences in the sample, roughly 94% are singletons; the top ten hold under 0.6%. The record originates from a study of CD8 T cells in Susac syndrome. On the study more broadly: Intravenous immunoglobulin alone or corticosteroids were being given to patients with Susac syndrome at blood draw, unless they were therapy-naive.

This sequence originates from a human donor with Susac syndrome. The material sequenced was CD8+ T cells from PBMCs.

CDR3 region: CASSLGGSGTDTQYF. The CDR3 DNA sequence: TGTGCCAGCAGCTTAGGCGGGAGCGGCACAGATACGCAGTATTTT. V and J are TRBV7-3 and TRBJ2-3; 7 positions agree with TRBD2. The CDR3 contains 15 residues. Germline CDR1 reads SGHTA; CDR2 reads FQGTGA. The ends lost 2 bases at V and 1 base at J; junction bases unmatched: 3.